The rows below give T cell receptor beta chains drawn from one sample of a study of identical twins. TCRdb re-derived calls from the 5' RACE reads in MiXCR, one entry per CDR3 protein. The table includes about 190,000 distinct CDR3 sequences, less than 20% detected once. This same sample was also taken into another study, of T cells expressing NK-cell markers.

The sequenced material came from CD8+ T cells sorted from blood. These receptors were obtained from a woman aged 18-29 years in good health. CDR3s include the opening cysteine and the closing phenylalanine or tryptophan. A D gene is named only where the DNA matches it firmly. Clone size is given for some rows only: seen once, a few or many times, or a class if the clone is expanded.

-	TRBV10-1	TRBJ2-2	TRBD2	TGCGCCAGCAGTAAGACTAGCGACTACACCGGGGAGCTGTTTTTT	CASSKTSDYTGELFF
few	TRBV29-1	TRBJ2-7	TRBD2	TGCAGCGCATCGTACCCGGGGGGATACGAGCAGTACTTC	CSASYPGGYEQYF
-	TRBV27	TRBJ2-7	-	TGTGCCAGCAGCCGAGAACCCTACGAGCAGTACTTC	CASSREPYEQYF
-	TRBV5-1	TRBJ2-3	TRBD2	TGCGCCAGCAGCTTGACGGGGGGTGGCGCAGATACGCAGTATTTT	CASSLTGGGADTQYF
-	TRBV9	TRBJ2-2	-	TGTGCCAGCAGTGGAGGAGGGGGCCTTACCGGGGAGCTGTTTTTT	CASSGGGGLTGELFF
-	TRBV6-1	TRBJ2-2	-	TGTGCCAGCAGGCCGGAGCGGATGAACACCGGGGAGCTGTTTTTT	CASRPERMNTGELFF
few	TRBV5-4	TRBJ1-2	-	TGTGCCAGCAGCGTCCGGGACGGGGTGGTTGGCTACACCTTC	CASSVRDGVVGYTF
few	TRBV20-1	TRBJ2-2	TRBD2	TGCAGTGCGCGGGAGGGACTTAACACCGGGGAGCTGTTTTTT	CSAREGLNTGELFF
-	TRBV7-9	TRBJ2-3	TRBD2	TGTGCCAGCAGCCAGACCTTAGCGGGGAGCACAGATACGCAGTATTTT	CASSQTLAGSTDTQYF
-	TRBV14	TRBJ2-5	TRBD1	TGTGCCAGCAGCCAAACGACAGGGATTAAGGAGACCCAGTACTTC	CASSQTTGIKETQYF
few	TRBV5-4	TRBJ2-5	-	TGTGCCAGCAGCTTGGCCTGGCAGTTCGAGACCCAGTACTTC	CASSLAWQFETQYF
few	TRBV29-1	TRBJ2-2	TRBD1	TGCAGCGTTGGTTCCGGGACAGGGAACACCGGGGAGCTGTTTTTT	CSVGSGTGNTGELFF
-	TRBV20-1	TRBJ2-7	TRBD1	TGCAGTGCTAGAGATCGACAGGGAAACTACGAGCAGTACTTC	CSARDRQGNYEQYF
-	TRBV15	TRBJ2-5	TRBD1	TGTGCCACCAGAAACCGGGACAGCCGTTTCCAAGAGACCCAGTACTTC	CATRNRDSRFQETQYF
many	TRBV12-3/TRBV12-4	TRBJ2-1	-	TGTGCCAGCAGCCTGCTGATATACAATGAGCAGTTCTTC	CASSLLIYNEQFF
-	TRBV27	TRBJ2-1	-	TGTGCCAGCAGTGTATCCGGGACTGGAACTTGGGGTGAGCAGTTCTTC	CASSVSGTGTWGEQFF
few	TRBV10-3	TRBJ2-2	-	TGTGCCACCCTACTCAACACCGGGGAGCTGTTTTTT	CATLLNTGELFF
-	TRBV7-8	TRBJ2-1	-	TGTGCCAGCAGCTTGGGGAAGGGGCAGTTCTTC	CASSLGKGQFF
few	TRBV7-9	TRBJ2-3	TRBD2	TGTGCCAGCCGTCCCCCCAGCGGGGGAAATGAGCATACGCAGTATTTT	CASRPPSGGNEHTQYF
-	TRBV5-1	TRBJ2-7	TRBD2	TGCGCCAGCAGCTTGGGTAGCGGGGCCTACGAGCAGTACTTC	CASSLGSGAYEQYF
-	TRBV9	TRBJ2-3	TRBD2	TGTGCCAGCAGCGGCCTTAGCGGGGGTGCCCACACAGATACGCAGTATTTT	CASSGLSGGAHTDTQYF
few	TRBV12-3/TRBV12-4	TRBJ2-3	-	TGTGCCAGCAGTTTTAGGACTGGGGGGGGCCAAGATACGCAGTATTTT	CASSFRTGGGQDTQYF
many	TRBV29-1	TRBJ2-2	TRBD2	TGCAGCGTGAGCGGGGGGGCCGGGGAGCTGTTTTTT	CSVSGGAGELFF